The entry below describes one TCR beta chain. The antigen it binds to is not known. No base-level quality is on record; no much larger clone is a single base apart. The same CDR3 arises from other DNA sequences in this sample as well. This sample is drawn from a study of CD8+ T cells in alopecia areata (dated by TCRdb to about 2018). Looking at the study overall: The treated patients, all with moderate-to-severe alopecia areata, were enrolled in an open-label pilot trial of oral tofacitinib given at 5 to 10 mg twice daily. Tofacitinib was administered for 6 to 18 months, and 6 months of follow-up off drug were then conducted to assess delayed response and recurrence. High-throughput TCRbeta sequencing was used to examine T cell clonal expansion in alopecia areata in both the C3H/HeJ mouse model and human patients. Human TCRbeta sequencing covered scalp tissue and sorted CD4+ and CD8+ peripheral blood T cells from patchy and totalis/universalis alopecia areata patients and healthy controls. Tofacitinib-treated patients had biopsies at baseline and at 4 and 24 weeks of treatment, with a later scalp biopsy in several patients. Clonality in the scalp was compared among normal scalp (n=4), patchy alopecia areata scalp (n=8), and alopecia totalis/universalis scalp (n=8). RNA came from the PAXgene miRNA kit for fixed scalp, the miRNeasy kit for PBMCs, and the RNeasy kit for mouse skin. Amplification of TCRbeta CDR3 regions was done by immunoSEQ multiplex PCR using 35 Vbeta forward primers and 13 Jbeta reverse primers.

What the research found in general, with its limitations: Compared with mice, TCR sequences shared between patients were less clear, possibly partly because of HLA diversity across the patient population. Scalp TCR repertoire analysis is complicated because resident alphabeta T cells in normal human skin are also sequenced, whereas mouse skin is dominated by gammadelta T cells. Compared with normal scalp, lesional scalp, particularly in alopecia totalis/universalis, had higher clonality and more expanded CD8+ clones, which suggests antigenic drive.

The CDR3 has 13 amino acids, counting the end cysteine and phenylalanine. Only CDR3 DNA remains: 39 bases, in frame from the first base. CDR1 SGDLS and CDR2 YYNGEE are derived from the germline V gene. Trimming takes 2 bases from V and 1 base from J, and the germline ends sit 5 bases apart. In light of the paper, this sample's time point label describes: baseline before oral tofacitinib. Lesional scalp punch biopsies and peripheral blood were obtained from alopecia areata patients. PBMCs were isolated by density centrifugation and stained for CD3, CD4 and CD8, and CD4+ and CD8+ T cells were sorted on a FACSAria. The library was built by means of the immunoSEQ multiplex PCR assay. To provide template for TCR sequencing, every sample had RNA extracted and reverse transcribed into cDNA. First-strand cDNA was synthesized using SuperScript III with a 2:1 mix of oligo-dT and random hexamers. A synthetic immune receptor repertoire was used to measure amplification bias, and any remaining bias was corrected computationally. Per the original workflow: Raw reads were preprocessed to remove errors, and CDR3 was defined by IMGT conventions from the conserved cysteine to phenylalanine. Clonality was computed by normalizing Shannon entropy by log2 of the number of productive unique TCRs and subtracting the result from 1. Scalp TCRbeta sequences were cross-referenced with sorted blood CD4 and CD8 repertoires so that the CD4 or CD8 identity of scalp clones could be inferred. The table was pulled from immuneACCESS by TCRdb, which kept in-frame rearrangements only. Such tables lose some clones; where checked, under half of the loss comes from unresolved V genes, and the rest has no known cause. The DNA was the basis for D and trimming; V, J and clone size are from that table. For this sample the table gives roughly 180,000 clones, of which 63% were detected only once. The top ten constitute about 1.7% of the sample.

The chain uses TRBV9 and TRBJ2-3; the D gene cannot be named for sure. The sequence derives from a human donor with alopecia areata. Specimen: CD4+ T cells sorted from blood, collected at week 0. The CDR3 region: CASSVEGTDTQYF. The DNA sequence is as follows: TGTGCCAGCAGCGTCGAAGGCACAGATACGCAGTATTTT.